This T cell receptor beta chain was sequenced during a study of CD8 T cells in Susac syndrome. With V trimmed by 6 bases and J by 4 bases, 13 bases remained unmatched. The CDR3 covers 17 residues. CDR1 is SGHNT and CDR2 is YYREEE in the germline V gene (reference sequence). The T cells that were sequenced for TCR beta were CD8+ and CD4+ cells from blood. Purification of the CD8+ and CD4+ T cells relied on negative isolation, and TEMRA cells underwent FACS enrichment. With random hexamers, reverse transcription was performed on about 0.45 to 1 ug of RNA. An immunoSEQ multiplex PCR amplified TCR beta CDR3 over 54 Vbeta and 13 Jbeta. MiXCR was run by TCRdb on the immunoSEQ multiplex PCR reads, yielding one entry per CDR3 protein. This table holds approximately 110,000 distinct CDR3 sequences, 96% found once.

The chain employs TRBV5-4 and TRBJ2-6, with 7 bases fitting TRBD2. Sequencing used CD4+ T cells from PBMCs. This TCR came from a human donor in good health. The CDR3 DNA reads TGTGCCAGCAAAGAGACCCAGGGACTACTGGGGGCCAACGTCCTGACTTTC. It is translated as CASKETQGLLGANVLTF.